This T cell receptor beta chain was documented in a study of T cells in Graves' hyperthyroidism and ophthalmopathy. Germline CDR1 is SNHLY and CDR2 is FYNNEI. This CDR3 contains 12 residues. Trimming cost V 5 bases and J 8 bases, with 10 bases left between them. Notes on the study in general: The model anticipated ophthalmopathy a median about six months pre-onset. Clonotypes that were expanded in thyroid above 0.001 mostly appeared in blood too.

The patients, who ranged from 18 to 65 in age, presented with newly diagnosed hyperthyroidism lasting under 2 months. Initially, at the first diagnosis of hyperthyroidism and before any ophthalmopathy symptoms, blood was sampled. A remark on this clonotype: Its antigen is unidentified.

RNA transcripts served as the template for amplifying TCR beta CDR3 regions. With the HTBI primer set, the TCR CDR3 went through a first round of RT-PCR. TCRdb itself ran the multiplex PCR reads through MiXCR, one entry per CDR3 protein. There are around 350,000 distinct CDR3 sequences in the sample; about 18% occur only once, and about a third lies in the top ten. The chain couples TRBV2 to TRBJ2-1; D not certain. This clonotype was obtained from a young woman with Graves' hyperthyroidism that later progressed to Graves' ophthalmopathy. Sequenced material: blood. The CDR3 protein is CASSPFGYEQFF. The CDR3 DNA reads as TGTGCCAGCAGTCCCTTTGGGTATGAGCAGTTCTTC.